This T cell receptor beta chain was recovered during a study of blood T cells in healthy people across ages. As for the study in general: The capture of about one barcoded beta molecule per two T cells was achieved by template switching.

Overall study findings and caveats: Underestimates were what the diversity estimates from one million T cells were considered to be.

Points on this clonotype: Its cognate antigen is unknown.

Alongside a J-beta primer mix, a sample-barcoded 5' primer served in a second PCR lasting 7 to 11 cycles. Each CDR3 protein is one row after TCRdb ran MiXCR on the 5' RACE reads. The table lists 1.5 million to 2 million distinct CDR3 sequences, around half of them singletons, with 2.1% in the top ten. This CDR3 is built from 17 residues. The V and J ends lost 0 bases and 9 bases respectively, with 18 bases between them. Germline V CDR1 and CDR2: LGHNA, YSLEER. J is TRBJ1-6 and V is TRBV4-3; D is perhaps TRBD1 (6 bases). This TCR came from a woman aged 40 to 55 in good health. Input material: blood. CDR3: CASSQEGGGTLSSPLHF. Written as DNA, the CDR3 is TGCGCCAGCAGCCAAGAAGGGGGGGGGACGTTGTCTTCACCCCTCCACTTT.